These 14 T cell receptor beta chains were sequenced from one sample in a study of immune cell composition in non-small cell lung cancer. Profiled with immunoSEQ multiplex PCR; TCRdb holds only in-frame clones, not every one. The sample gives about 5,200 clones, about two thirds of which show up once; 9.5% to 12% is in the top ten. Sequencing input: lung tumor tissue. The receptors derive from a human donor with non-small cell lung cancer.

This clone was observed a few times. The CDR3 DNA is TGTGCCAGCAGCTTAGTCCAGGGGGCTGGCTATGGCTACACCTTC. This encodes CASSLVQGAGYGYTF. The chain couples TRBV7-2 to TRBJ1-2, with 8 bases aligning to TRBD1. CDR1 is SGHTA and CDR2 is FQGNSA in the germline V gene. This CDR3 comprises 15 residues. Unmatched junction bases numbered 5, after V lost 1 base and J lost 4 bases.

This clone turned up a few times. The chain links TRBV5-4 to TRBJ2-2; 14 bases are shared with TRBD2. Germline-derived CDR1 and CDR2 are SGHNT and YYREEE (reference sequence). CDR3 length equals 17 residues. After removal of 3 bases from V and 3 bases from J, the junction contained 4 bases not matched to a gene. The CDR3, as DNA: TGTGCCAGCAGCTCGGGACTAGCGGGAGTAGACACCGGGGAGCTGTTTTTT. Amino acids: CASSSGLAGVDTGELFF.

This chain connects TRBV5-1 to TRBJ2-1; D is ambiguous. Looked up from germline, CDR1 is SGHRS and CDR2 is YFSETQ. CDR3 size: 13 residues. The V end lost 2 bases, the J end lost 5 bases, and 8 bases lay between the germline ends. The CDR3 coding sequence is TGCGCCAGCAGCTTTCACGGTAACAATGAGCAGTTCTTC. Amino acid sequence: CASSFHGNNEQFF.

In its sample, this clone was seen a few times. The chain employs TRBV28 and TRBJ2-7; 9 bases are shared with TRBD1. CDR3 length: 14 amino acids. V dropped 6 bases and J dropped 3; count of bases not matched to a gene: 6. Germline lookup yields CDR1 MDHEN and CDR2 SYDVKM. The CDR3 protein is CASSTGTGFYEQYF. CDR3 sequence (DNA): TGTGCCAGCAGCACCGGGACAGGGTTCTACGAGCAGTACTTC.

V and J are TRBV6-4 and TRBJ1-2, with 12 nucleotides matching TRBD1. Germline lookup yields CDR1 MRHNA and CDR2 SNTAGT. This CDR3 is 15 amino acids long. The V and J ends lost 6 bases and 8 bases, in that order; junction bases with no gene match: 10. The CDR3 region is CASSVGTGGAEGYTF. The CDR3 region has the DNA TGTGCCAGCAGCGTCGGGACAGGGGGCGCCGAAGGCTACACCTTC.

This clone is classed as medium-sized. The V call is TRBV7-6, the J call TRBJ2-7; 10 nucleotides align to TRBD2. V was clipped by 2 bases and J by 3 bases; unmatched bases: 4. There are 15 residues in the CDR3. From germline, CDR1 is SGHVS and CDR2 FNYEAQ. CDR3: CASSLPGTSDYEQYF. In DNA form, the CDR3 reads TGTGCCAGCAGCTTACCGGGGACTAGCGACTACGAGCAGTACTTC.

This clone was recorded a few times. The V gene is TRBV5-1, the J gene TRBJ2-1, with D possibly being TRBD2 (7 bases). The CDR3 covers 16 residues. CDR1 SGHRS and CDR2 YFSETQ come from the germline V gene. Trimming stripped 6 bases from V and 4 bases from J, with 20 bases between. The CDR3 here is CASKGEGTRLYNEQFF. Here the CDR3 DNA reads TGCGCCAGCAAGGGGGAGGGAACCCGACTTTACAATGAGCAGTTCTTC. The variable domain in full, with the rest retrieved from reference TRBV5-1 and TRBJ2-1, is KAGVTQTPRYLIKTRGQQVTLSCSPISGHRSVSWYQQTPGQGLQFLFEYFSETQRNKGNFPGRFSGRQFSNSRSEMNVSTLELGDSALYLCASKGEGTRLYNEQFFGPGTRLTVL.

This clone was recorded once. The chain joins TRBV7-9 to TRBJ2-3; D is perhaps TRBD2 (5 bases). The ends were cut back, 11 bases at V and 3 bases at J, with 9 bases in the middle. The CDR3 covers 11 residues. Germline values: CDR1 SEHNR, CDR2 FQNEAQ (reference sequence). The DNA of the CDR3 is TGTGCCTCACTAGGAACAGATACGCAGTATTTT. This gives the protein CASLGTDTQYF.

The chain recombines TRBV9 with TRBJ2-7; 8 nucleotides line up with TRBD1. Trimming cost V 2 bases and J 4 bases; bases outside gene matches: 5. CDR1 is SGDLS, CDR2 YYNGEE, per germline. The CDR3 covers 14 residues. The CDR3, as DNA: TGTGCCAGCAGCGTCAATACAGGGGGTTACGAGCAGTACTTC. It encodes CASSVNTGGYEQYF.

The CDR3 sequence: CASSLAAGEETQYF. CDR3 sequence (DNA): TGTGCCAGCAGCTTAGCGGCGGGAGAAGAGACCCAGTACTTC. This chain links TRBV7-2 with TRBJ2-5, with TRBD2 matching 7 bases. V lost 0 bases to trimming and J lost 3 bases; unmatched junction nucleotides: 1. CDR1 SGHTA and CDR2 FQGNSA come from the germline V gene. There are 14 residues in the CDR3.

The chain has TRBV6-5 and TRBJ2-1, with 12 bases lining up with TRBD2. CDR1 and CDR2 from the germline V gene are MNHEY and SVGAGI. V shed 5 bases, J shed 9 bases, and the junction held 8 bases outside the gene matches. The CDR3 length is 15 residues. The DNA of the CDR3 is TGTGCCAGCAGTCCACTAACGGGACTAGCGGGTGAGCAGTTCTTC. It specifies CASSPLTGLAGEQFF.

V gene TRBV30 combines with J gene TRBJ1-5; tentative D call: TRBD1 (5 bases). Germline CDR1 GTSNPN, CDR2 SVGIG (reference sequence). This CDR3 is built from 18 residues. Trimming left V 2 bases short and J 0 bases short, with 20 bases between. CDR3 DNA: TGTGCCTGGAGTCCTACGCGGGGCGGAATATATAGCAATCAGCCCCAGCATTTT. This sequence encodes CAWSPTRGGIYSNQPQHF.

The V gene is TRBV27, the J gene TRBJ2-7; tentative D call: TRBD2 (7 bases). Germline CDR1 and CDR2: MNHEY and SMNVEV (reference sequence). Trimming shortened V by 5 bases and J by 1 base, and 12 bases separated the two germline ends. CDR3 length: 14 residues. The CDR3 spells CASSRGGVSYEQYF. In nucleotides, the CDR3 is TGTGCCAGCAGTAGGGGGGGAGTGTCCTACGAGCAGTACTTC.

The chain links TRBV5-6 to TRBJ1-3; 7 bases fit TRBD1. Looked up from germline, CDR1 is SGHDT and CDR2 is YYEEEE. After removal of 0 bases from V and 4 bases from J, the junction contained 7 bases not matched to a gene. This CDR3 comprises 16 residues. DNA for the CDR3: TGTGCCAGCAGCTTGGCGGGACAGCGGTGGGGAAACACCATATATTTT. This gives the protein CASSLAGQRWGNTIYF.